The 3 T cell receptor beta chains presented below share a single source sample, sequenced in a study of T cells after yellow fever vaccination. From the 5' RACE reads, TCRdb called clonotypes with MiXCR, one entry per CDR3 protein. The sample consists of a few hundred thousand distinct CDR3 sequences, about 8.3% of them appearing once. The source was PBMCs, collected 45 days after the first yellow fever vaccination. All receptors derive from a young man who received the YFV17D yellow fever vaccine.

This clonotype was seen only a few times. This chain links TRBV4-3 with TRBJ1-2; maybe TRBD1 (5 bases). Trimming took 2 bases from V and 7 from J, leaving 8 bases between them. Looked up from germline, CDR1 is LGHNA and CDR2 is YSLEER. This CDR3 contains 12 residues. In DNA form, the CDR3 reads TGCGCCAGCAGCCAATACCAGGGTGGCTACACCTTC. It encodes CASSQYQGGYTF.

Details on this clonotype: One junction end does not reproduce the germline sequence, and a read error may be involved. This chain links TRBV4-2 with TRBJ2-1; D might be TRBD1 (5 bases). From germline, CDR1 is LGHNA and CDR2 YNFKEQ. CDR3 length: 14 amino acids. CDR3 sequence: CASSQEGARNELFF. CDR3 nucleotides: TGTGCCAGCAGCCAAGAAGGGGCGCGGAATGAGCTGTTCTTC.

Only a few counts were recorded for this clonotype. CDR3 loop: CASSKGREGYSNEKLFF. As DNA, the CDR3 is TGTGCCAGCAGCAAGGGGCGAGAGGGATACTCTAATGAAAAACTGTTTTTT. The V call is TRBV21-1, the J call TRBJ1-4. TRBV21-1 is a pseudogene segment. The CDR3 totals 17 residues.